What follows is one T cell receptor beta chain and its context. This sample is drawn from a study of T cell responses to AZD1222 COVID-19 vaccine. As for the study in general: Pooled samples include second doses given at about 4 or 12 weeks.

CDR1 LNHDA and CDR2 SQIVND come from the germline V gene (reference sequence). CDR3 length: 13 residues. Trimming took 4 bases from V and 4 from J; bases not matched to a gene: 1. Some clones are missing from TCRdb's copy, which holds only in-frame ones; the method was immunoSEQ multiplex PCR. This table has more than 95,000 clones, over 90% appearing once. The TCR originated in an adult in good health. The sequencing used peripheral blood, collected on day 0 of AZD1222 vaccination. This chain joins TRBV19 and TRBJ2-1; TRBD2 agrees at 7 bases. The CDR3 loop reads CASSTAGYNEQFF. CDR3 nucleotide sequence: TGTGCCAGTAGTACAGCGGGGTACAATGAGCAGTTCTTC.